The subject of this entry is one TCR beta chain. No antigen is known for it. Per-base quality was not reported, and no clone a single base away is much larger than it. This sample is part of a study of memory CD8 T cells in hepatitis C reinfection listed by TCRdb under 2017. Regarding the complete study: Two consecutive HCV infections were spontaneously resolved by three donors, whereas a primary infection was cleared by two donors who then became chronically infected after reinfection. An HCV reinfection was defined as a positive HCV RNA test that came after two negative tests taken at least 60 days apart. Peak reinfection samples were taken from 3 to 8 weeks after reinfection was detected. In five donors, the study followed the TCR beta repertoire of virus-specific CD8 T cells over time through an HCV reinfection episode. Between about 2009 and 2012, 4 or 5 reinfection cases with stored pre-reinfection samples were identified. In the reinfection study, participants who had resolved a prior HCV infection were followed every 3 months. Previously published longitudinal data on tetramer+ CD8 T cell frequency were used to pick the peak reinfection time point.

The library came from the immunoSEQ multiplex PCR assay. Genomic DNA was pulled from the sorted cells, and the automated high-throughput method of Adaptive Biotechnologies was used to sequence the TCR beta V, D and J regions. A two-step, bias-controlled multiplex PCR was used to amplify CDR3 regions. An Illumina instrument was used to sequence the amplified TCR beta libraries. As for how the authors treated the data: Demultiplexed reads were processed to reduce amplification and sequencing bias, and the IMGT database was used to assign CDR3 sequences to gene families. ImmunoSEQ software version 2.0 was used to analyze repertoire data. Out-of-frame sequences and sequences with stop codons in the CDR3 were removed from clonotype lists. Clonotypes with a frequency below 0.01% were excluded because such clonotypes corresponded to less than one cell. To get richness, observed richness was divided by input cell number, while evenness came from dividing Shannon entropy by log observed richness. Simpson diversity and Morisita-Horn overlap indices were used to quantify repertoire diversity and similarity between time points. Clonotypes were sorted into dominant (>1%), sub-dominant (0.5-0.99%), low abundance (0.1-0.49%) or lowest abundance (<0.1%) groups. The germline index was obtained by subtracting total nucleotide additions from total CDR3 length and then dividing the result by total CDR3 length. The immuneACCESS repertoire file appears here via TCRdb, limited to in-frame rearrangements. These files lack a portion of the clones; in checked studies, under half of the deficit traces to unresolved V genes, and the cause of the others is not known. That table is the source of V, J and clone size, and D and trimming were worked out from the DNA. This sample holds 40,000 to 45,000 clones; around 87% were observed only once. Together, the top ten hold approximately 1.2% of the sample.

General conclusions and limits of the study: Because only four to six donors were included, definitive conclusions about public clonotypes linked to secondary clearance could not be reached by the study.

From the cysteine through the phenylalanine, the CDR3 covers 14 amino acids. Only the CDR3 DNA is retained, 42 bases long and in frame from the first base. Read against the paper, the sample's time point label means: peak reinfection, 3 to 8 weeks after reinfection detection. The sorted cells were sequenced directly ex vivo, without any in vitro expansion ahead of TCR sequencing. The donors were people who inject drugs and were enrolled in Canada's Montreal Acute Hepatitis C Cohort Study (HEPCO). As controls, total naive CD8 T cells, sorted as viable CD3+ CD8+ CD45RO-, were obtained from a couple of donors at each of the three reinfection time points. Before sorting, cryopreserved peripheral blood mononuclear cells were thawed and used as the source for purifying CD8 T cells. The MACS CD8+ T cell Isolation Kit was used to enrich CD8 T cells through negative selection. Cell sorting was done on a BD FACSAria II sorter with FACSDiva software, and data were analyzed with FlowJo.

The clonotype was recovered from a man aged 18 to 29 with hepatitis C virus infection. Rearrangement joined TRBV21-1 to TRBJ1-5; the table's TRBD1 call for D was not verified on the DNA. TRBV21-1 is a listed pseudogene. Sequencing was done on a sample of naive CD8+ T cells sorted from blood. The sample's cell subset or site, from its label and the paper: total naive CD8+CD45RO- T cells. In nucleotides, the sequence is TGTGCCAGCAGCAGGACAGTAGAAAATCAGCCCCAGCATTTT. Its protein reads: CASSRTVENQPQHF.